This is a list of T cell receptor beta chains from one sample in a study of T cells in Graves' hyperthyroidism and ophthalmopathy. MiXCR, applied by TCRdb to the multiplex PCR reads, yields one record per CDR3 protein. The repertoire holds 35,000 or so distinct CDR3 sequences, with roughly 50% as singletons. Sequences were obtained from blood. All receptors derive from a man between 35 and 55 years old with Graves' ophthalmopathy. CDR3s include the opening cysteine and the closing phenylalanine or tryptophan. The order of the fields is V gene, J gene, CDR3 protein.

TRBV20-1,TRBJ1-5,CSARTLAENQPQHF
TRBV20-1,TRBJ2-3,CSARSMGLADTQYF
TRBV2,TRBJ1-3,CASSDSRDSNYGYTIYF
TRBV3-1,TRBJ1-1,CASSQEPAEAFF
TRBV7-2,TRBJ1-4,CASRRRQGGYNEKLFF
TRBV5-7,TRBJ2-1,CASSRTGGIDEQFF
TRBV5-4,TRBJ2-1,CASSYGKVNEQFF
TRBV20-1,TRBJ2-3,CSARGVTDTQYF
TRBV30,TRBJ1-2,CAWSTAGQGGSYGYTF
TRBV20-1,TRBJ2-1,CSAREDMFNDEQFF
TRBV13,TRBJ1-2,CASSLEGGGRGYTF
TRBV19,TRBJ1-5,CASSIFGGYGSNQPQHF
TRBV6-1,TRBJ1-5,CASNGTGANQPQHF
TRBV20-1,TRBJ1-3,CSATPGLNTIYF
TRBV12-3/TRBV12-4,TRBJ2-1,CASTLILAGGYNEQFF
TRBV20-1,TRBJ1-2,CILDRDNNYGYTF
TRBV20-1,TRBJ2-1,CSAQRTSGRALGNEQLF